This T cell receptor beta chain emerged from a study of vaccination effects on CD4 cells after COVID-19. The protocol was immunoSEQ multiplex PCR, while the TCRdb copy is restricted to in-frame clones and leaves out a portion. Here the sample spans 20,000 to 30,000 clones, around three quarters being singletons. CDR1 and CDR2 from the germline V gene are SNHLY and FYNNEI. The CDR3 is 16 residues long. With V trimmed by 4 bases and J by 1 base, 5 bases remained unmatched. Study outcomes and limitations: Common cold coronaviruses were cross-recognized by only 1 of 255 vaccine-induced clones in healthy vaccinees. Infection- and vaccine-induced clones contracted markedly late after vaccination.

In the case of this clone: Its antigen is not identified.

Within the ViraFEST assay, antigen-specific CD4+ T cells underwent expansion with viral peptide pools prior to sequencing. CD4+ T cell isolation took place after 10 days of culture. Testing of the vaccine recipients showed negative nucleocapsid antibodies and no prior SARS-CoV-2 infection. The V and J genes are TRBV2 and TRBJ2-3; 10 positions match TRBD2. Sample: CD4+ T cells from PBMCs cultured with HCoV-NL63 spike peptides, taken before COVID-19 vaccination. The receptor was derived from a human donor who received a COVID-19 vaccine. The CDR3 reads CASSVLGTSGTDTQYF. The CDR3 DNA reads as TGTGCCAGCAGTGTGCTCGGGACTAGCGGCACAGATACGCAGTATTTT.